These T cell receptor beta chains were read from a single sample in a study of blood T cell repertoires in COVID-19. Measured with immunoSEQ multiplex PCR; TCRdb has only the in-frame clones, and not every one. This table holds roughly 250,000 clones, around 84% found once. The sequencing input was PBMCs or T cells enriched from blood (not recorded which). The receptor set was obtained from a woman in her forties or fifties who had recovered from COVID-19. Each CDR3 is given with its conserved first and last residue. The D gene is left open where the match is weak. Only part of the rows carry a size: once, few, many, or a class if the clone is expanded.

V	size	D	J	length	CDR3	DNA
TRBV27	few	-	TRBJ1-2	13	CASSPRGNYGYTF	TGTGCCAGCAGTCCCCGGGGAAACTATGGCTACACCTTC
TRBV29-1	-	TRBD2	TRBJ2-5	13	CSVGGRAGETQYF	TGCAGCGTTGGGGGGAGGGCCGGAGAGACCCAGTACTTC
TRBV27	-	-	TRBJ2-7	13	CASRGPEGYEQYF	TGTGCCAGCAGAGGCCCCGAGGGCTACGAGCAGTACTTC
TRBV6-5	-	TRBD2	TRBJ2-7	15	CASSNIAGISYEQYF	TGTGCCAGCAGCAACATAGCGGGAATCTCCTACGAGCAGTACTTC
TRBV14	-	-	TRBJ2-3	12	CASGASTDTQYF	TGTGCTAGTGGGGCCAGCACAGATACGCAGTATTTT
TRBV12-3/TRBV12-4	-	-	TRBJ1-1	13	CASSFERNTEAFF	TGTGCCAGCAGTTTTGAGAGGAACACTGAAGCTTTCTTT
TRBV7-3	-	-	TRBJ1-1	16	CASSLKAGSVNTEAFF	TGTGCCAGCAGCTTAAAAGCAGGGTCAGTGAACACTGAAGCTTTCTTT
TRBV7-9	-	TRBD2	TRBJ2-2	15	CASSGTSERTGELFF	TGTGCCAGCAGCGGCACTAGCGAGAGGACCGGGGAGCTGTTTTTT
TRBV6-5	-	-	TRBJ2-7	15	CASSYSRRASYEQYF	TGTGCCAGCAGTTACTCGAGGAGGGCATCCTACGAGCAGTACTTC
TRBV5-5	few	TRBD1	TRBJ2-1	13	CASVKDRGNEQFF	TGTGCCAGCGTTAAGGACAGGGGGAATGAGCAGTTCTTC
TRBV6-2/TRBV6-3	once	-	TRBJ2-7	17	CASSYYTGTLPSYEQYF	TGTGCCAGCAGTTACTATACCGGGACTTTACCATCCTACGAGCAGTACTTC
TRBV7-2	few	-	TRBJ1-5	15	CASSLEGQSNQPQHF	TGTGCCAGCAGCTTAGAAGGACAGAGCAATCAGCCCCAGCATTTT
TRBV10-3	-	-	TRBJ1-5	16	CAISDPTTGPNQPQHF	TGTGCCATCAGTGACCCTACTACAGGGCCCAATCAGCCCCAGCATTTT
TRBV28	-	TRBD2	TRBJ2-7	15	CASSPFPIAGYEQYF	TGTGCCAGCAGTCCATTCCCCATAGCGGGTTACGAGCAGTACTTC
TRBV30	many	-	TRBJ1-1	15	CAWSPAGTQNTEAFF	TGTGCCTGGAGTCCAGCCGGGACACAGAACACTGAAGCTTTCTTT
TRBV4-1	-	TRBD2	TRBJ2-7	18	CASSHPSRLAESSYEQYF	TGCGCCAGCAGCCATCCCAGCAGACTAGCGGAGAGCTCCTACGAGCAGTACTTC
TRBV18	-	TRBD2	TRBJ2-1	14	CASSPPSGRGEQFF	TGTGCCAGCTCACCGCCTAGCGGGAGGGGGGAGCAGTTCTTC
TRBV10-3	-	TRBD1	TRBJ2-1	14	CAISGQGGYNEQFF	TGTGCCATCAGTGGACAGGGCGGCTACAATGAGCAGTTCTTC
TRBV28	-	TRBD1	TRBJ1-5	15	CASTFSGGRDQPQHF	TGTGCCAGCACGTTCTCAGGGGGCAGGGATCAGCCCCAGCATTTT
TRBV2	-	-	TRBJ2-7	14	CASSAKDKPYEQYF	TGTGCCAGCAGTGCTAAGGACAAGCCCTACGAGCAGTACTTC
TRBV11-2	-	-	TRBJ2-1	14	CASSFASPGNEQFF	TGTGCCAGCAGCTTCGCATCCCCGGGTAATGAGCAGTTCTTC
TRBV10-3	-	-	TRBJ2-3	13	CAIRAPTVDTQYF	TGTGCCATCAGAGCCCCGACTGTAGATACGCAGTATTTT
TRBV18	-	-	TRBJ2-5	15	CASSTETGRQETQYF	TGTGCCAGCTCAACGGAGACGGGTCGCCAAGAGACCCAGTACTTC
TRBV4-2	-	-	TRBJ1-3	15	CASSQEGSSGNTIYF	TGTGCCAGCAGCCAAGAGGGCAGCTCTGGAAACACCATATATTTT
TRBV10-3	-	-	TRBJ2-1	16	CAISESITGSYNEQFF	TGTGCCATCAGTGAGTCGATTACCGGTAGTTACAATGAGCAGTTCTTC
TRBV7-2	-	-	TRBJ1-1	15	CASSLAVTANTEAFF	TGTGCCAGCAGCTTAGCGGTTACAGCGAACACTGAAGCTTTCTTT
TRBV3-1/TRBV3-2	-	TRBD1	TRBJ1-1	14	CASSPGQLNTEAFF	TGTGCCAGCAGCCCGGGACAGCTGAACACTGAAGCTTTCTTT
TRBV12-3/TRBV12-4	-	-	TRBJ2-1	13	CASNVDYYNEQFF	TGTGCCAGCAATGTAGACTACTACAATGAGCAGTTCTTC
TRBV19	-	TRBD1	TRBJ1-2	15	CASSMGTGDDYGYTF	TGTGCCAGTAGTATGGGGACAGGGGATGACTATGGCTACACCTTC
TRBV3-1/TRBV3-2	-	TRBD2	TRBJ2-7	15	CASSQGPGRDYEQYF	TGTGCCAGCAGCCAAGGGCCCGGGAGGGACTACGAGCAGTACTTC
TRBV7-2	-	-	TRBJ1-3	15	CASSLGGSSGNTIYF	TGTGCCAGCAGCTTAGGTGGCAGCTCTGGAAACACCATATATTTT
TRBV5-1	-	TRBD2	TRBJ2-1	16	CASTLLTSGSFDEQFF	TGCGCCAGCACCCTACTCACTAGCGGGAGTTTCGATGAGCAGTTCTTC
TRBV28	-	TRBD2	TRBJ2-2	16	CASSSRLAGGAGELFF	TGTGCCAGCAGTTCCCGACTAGCGGGAGGTGCCGGGGAGCTGTTTTTT
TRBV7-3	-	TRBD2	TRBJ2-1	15	CASSSLAGGNNEQFF	TGTGCCAGCAGCTCGCTAGCGGGAGGGAACAATGAGCAGTTCTTC
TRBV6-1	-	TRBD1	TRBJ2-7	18	CASSASTGDFFPPAEQYF	TGTGCCAGCAGTGCATCGACAGGGGACTTTTTCCCCCCGGCGGAGCAGTACTTC
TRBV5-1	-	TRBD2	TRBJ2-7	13	CASRSASGYEQYF	TGCGCCAGCCGTTCCGCTAGCGGGTACGAGCAGTACTTC
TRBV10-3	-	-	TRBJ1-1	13	CAISEVSDTEAFF	TGTGCCATCAGTGAGGTGTCAGACACTGAAGCTTTCTTT
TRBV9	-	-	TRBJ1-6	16	CASSVGFPSNDSPLHF	TGTGCCAGCAGCGTAGGATTTCCCTCTAATGATTCACCCCTCCACTTT
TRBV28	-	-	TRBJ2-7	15	CASSSPRLVSYEQYF	TGTGCCAGCAGTTCCCCCCGACTCGTCTCCTACGAGCAGTACTTC
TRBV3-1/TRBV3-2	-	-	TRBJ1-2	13	CASSQEGNYGYTF	TGTGCCAGCAGCCAGGAGGGCAACTATGGCTACACCTTC
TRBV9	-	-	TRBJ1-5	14	CASSAQGSNQPQHF	TGTGCCAGCAGCGCACAGGGAAGCAATCAGCCCCAGCATTTT
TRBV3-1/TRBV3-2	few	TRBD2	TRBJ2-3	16	CASSHLAGPSTDTQYF	TGTGCCAGCAGCCACCTAGCGGGCCCCAGCACAGATACGCAGTATTTT
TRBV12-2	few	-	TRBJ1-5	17	CASRTGVRASSNQPQHF	TGTGCAAGTCGCACAGGGGTCAGGGCGAGTAGCAATCAGCCCCAGCATTTT
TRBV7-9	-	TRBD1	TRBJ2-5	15	CASSPRQGSGETQYF	TGTGCCAGCAGCCCAAGACAGGGGTCTGGAGAGACCCAGTACTTC
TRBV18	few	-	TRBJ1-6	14	CASSPLRNNSPLHF	TGTGCCAGCTCACCGTTGAGGAATAATTCACCCCTCCACTTT
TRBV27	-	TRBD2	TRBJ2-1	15	CASSPRTSGIGEQFF	TGTGCCAGCAGTCCACGGACTAGCGGGATCGGCGAGCAGTTCTTC
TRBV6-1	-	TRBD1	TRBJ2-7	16	CASSEARGTGSSEQYF	TGTGCCAGCAGTGAAGCCAGGGGGACAGGGAGCAGCGAGCAGTACTTC
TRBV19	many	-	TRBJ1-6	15	CASSTRQVINSPLHF	TGTGCCAGTAGTACCCGACAGGTTATCAATTCACCCCTCCACTTT
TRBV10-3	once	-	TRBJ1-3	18	CAISEGWSRKRSGNTIYF	TGTGCCATCAGTGAAGGTTGGTCGAGGAAACGCTCTGGAAACACCATATATTTT